The next 10 T cell receptor beta chains were all read from a single sample in a study of blood T cell dynamics during melanoma immunotherapy. Here immunoSEQ multiplex PCR was the method, and the copy in TCRdb shows in-frame clones only, minus some. The table has about 9,000 clones, 85% to 90% seen once. Time point here: week 3, after first cycle of checkpoint inhibitor. Material: blood, obtained from a patient treated with checkpoint blockade. The source is a human donor with melanoma.

This clone was seen a few times. This CDR3 is CASSLASGATGELFF. Here the CDR3 DNA reads TGTGCCAGCAGCTTAGCTTCAGGGGCCACCGGGGAGCTGTTTTTT. The chain is built from TRBV7-2 and TRBJ2-2; D may be TRBD1 (6 bases). Germline values: CDR1 SGHTA, CDR2 FQGNSA. CDR3 size: 15 residues. Trimming pared 0 bases from V and 4 bases from J, leaving 9 bases between.

This rearrangement joins TRBV6-6 to TRBJ1-2; D might be TRBD1 (5 bases). The CDR3 has 13 amino acids. Germline V gives CDR1 MNHNY, CDR2 SVGAGI (reference sequence). Trimming cost V 4 bases and J 5 bases, with 11 bases left between them. Here the CDR3 reads CASSSSGGYGYTF. For the CDR3, the DNA is TGTGCCAGCAGTTCGTCGGGGGGATATGGCTACACCTTC.

The rearrangement joins TRBV5-4 to TRBJ1-1; 9 nucleotides agree with TRBD1. J gave up 7 bases and V 3 bases, and 7 bases lay outside the gene matches. In germline, CDR1 is SGHNT, CDR2 YYREEE (reference sequence). The CDR3 loop spans 14 amino acids. The CDR3 protein is CASSWDRDINEAFF. The CDR3 coding sequence is TGTGCCAGCAGCTGGGACAGGGACATTAATGAAGCTTTCTTT.

The chain has TRBV25-1 and TRBJ2-5, with D perhaps matching TRBD2 (6 bases). This CDR3 spans 14 amino acids. Per germline, CDR1 MGHDK and CDR2 SYGVNS. Trimming cost V 2 bases and J 0 bases, with 7 bases left between them. The CDR3 loop reads CASSEGGNQETQYF. CDR3 in DNA: TGTGCCAGCAGTGAAGGAGGGAACCAAGAGACCCAGTACTTC.

The rearrangement joins TRBV6-1 to TRBJ2-5; D remains ambiguous. Germline values: CDR1 MNHNS, CDR2 SASEGT. V lost 5 bases to trimming and J lost 3 bases, with 10 bases between them. The CDR3 runs to 13 residues. For the CDR3, the DNA is TGTGCCAGCAGTAGGGATAGGGAAGAGACCCAGTACTTC. It is translated as CASSRDREETQYF.

The chain has TRBV11-3 and TRBJ2-7, with D perhaps being TRBD1 or TRBD2 (5 bases each). V lost 0 bases and J 5 bases, leaving 14 bases between the germline ends. The CDR3 is made up of 15 amino acids. Germline CDR1 reads SGHNT; CDR2 reads YENEEA. The CDR3 DNA is TGTGCCAGCAGCTTAGAAAGGGGACCGATCCACGAGCAGTACTTC. Protein product: CASSLERGPIHEQYF.

The V gene is TRBV2, the J gene TRBJ2-7, with a tentative D call TRBD1 (7 bases). Trimming shortened V by 7 bases and J by 2 bases, and 12 bases separated the two germline ends. The V gene's germline CDR1 is SNHLY and CDR2 FYNNEI. CDR3 length: 13 residues. CDR3 in amino acids: CASIPGGPYEQYF. CDR3 bases: TGTGCCAGCATTCCAGGGGGGCCCTACGAGCAGTACTTC.

The table lists this clone with a count of one. The chain joins TRBV19 to TRBJ2-1; TRBD1 aligns across 8 bases. V shed 3 bases, J shed 2 bases, and the junction held 3 bases outside the gene matches. Looked up from germline, CDR1 is LNHDA and CDR2 is SQIVND (reference sequence). The CDR3 length is 15 residues. The CDR3 sequence: CASSIGQGAYNEQFF. For the CDR3, the DNA is TGTGCCAGTAGTATCGGACAGGGCGCCTACAATGAGCAGTTCTTC.

CDR3: CASSLTSSGNTIYF. The CDR3 DNA sequence: TGTGCCAGCAGCCTTACGTCCTCTGGAAACACCATATATTTT. The genes are TRBV5-6 and TRBJ1-3; D not resolved. V lost 4 bases to trimming and J lost 0 bases, with 8 bases between them. Germline V gene lookup returns CDR1 SGHDT and CDR2 YYEEEE. This CDR3 has 14 residues.

As regards this clone: The junction and the germline gene differ at one end; a read error may be behind it. The J gene is TRBJ2-5, the V gene TRBV7-7, with 7 bases identical to TRBD1. CDR1 and CDR2 (germline): SSHAT, FNYEAQ (reference sequence). The CDR3 is made up of 15 amino acids. The CDR3 bases are TGTGCTAGCAGCCAGAACAGGGGCCCGCAAGAGACCCAGTACTTC. Protein product: CASSQNRGPQETQYF.